Below are 9 T cell receptor beta chains sequenced from a single sample in a study of cytomegalovirus exposure and HLA in healthy donors. The primer mix had 60 Vbeta and 13 Jbeta primers. Here immunoSEQ multiplex PCR was the method, and the copy in TCRdb shows in-frame clones only, minus some. The sample shows around 200,000 clones, approximately 79% of them seen only once. Material: PBMCs. The receptors derive from a man in his late teens or twenties in good health and CMV-seronegative.

This chain joins TRBV18 and TRBJ2-1; 8 bases agree with TRBD2. In germline, CDR1 is KGHSH, CDR2 LQKENI. With V trimmed by 3 bases and J by 0 bases, 4 bases remained unmatched. The CDR3 is made up of 16 amino acids. This CDR3 reads CASSPGSGTSYNEQFF. The CDR3 DNA follows: TGTGCCAGCTCACCGGGTAGCGGGACCTCCTACAATGAGCAGTTCTTC.

The genes are TRBV11-1 and TRBJ2-2, with D possibly being TRBD1 (5 bases). Germline V gene sequence: CDR1 SGHAT, CDR2 FQDESV (reference sequence). Trimming removed 5 bases from V and 0 bases from J, with 13 bases in between. This CDR3 spans 16 amino acids. This chain's CDR3 is CASSRRWGSNTGELFF. The CDR3 bases are TGTGCCAGCAGCCGCCGCTGGGGCTCGAACACCGGGGAGCTGTTTTTT.

In DNA, the CDR3 is TGTGCCAGCAGCTCCGACAGGCAGCCCCAGCATTTT. Translation gives CASSSDRQPQHF. This sequence joins TRBV21-1 and TRBJ1-5; the table assigns TRBD1, which was not confirmed against the DNA. TRBV21-1 is given as a pseudogene. This CDR3 region has 12 residues.

This chain uses TRBV19 with TRBJ2-5; 8 bases fit TRBD1. The ends lost 5 bases at V and 5 bases at J; junction bases unmatched: 10. This CDR3 spans 15 amino acids. In germline, CDR1 is LNHDA, CDR2 SQIVND (reference sequence). CDR3 sequence: CASSSRTGSRETQYF. The DNA of the CDR3 is TGTGCCAGTAGTTCTCGGACAGGGTCGAGGGAGACCCAGTACTTC. The full variable domain, rest sourced from reference TRBV19 and TRBJ2-5, is DGGITQSPKYLFRKEGQNVTLSCEQNLNHDAMYWYRQDPGQGLRLIYYSQIVNDFQKGDIAEGYSVSREKKESFPLTVTSAQKNPTAFYLCASSSRTGSRETQYFGPGTRLLVL.

The chain carries TRBV19 and TRBJ2-3; TRBD1 aligns across 10 bases. This CDR3 is 13 amino acids long. Looked up from germline, CDR1 is LNHDA and CDR2 is SQIVND (reference sequence). V was clipped by 5 bases and J by 9 bases; unmatched bases: 5. The CDR3 region has the DNA TGTGCCAGTAGTGCAGACAGGGGGCACACGCAGTATTTT. This gives the protein CASSADRGHTQYF.

CDR3 sequence (DNA): TGTGCCAGTAACAAACTCGCTAGGTCCGGGGAGCTGTTTTTT. Protein: CASNKLARSGELFF. This rearrangement joins TRBV19 to TRBJ2-2; D not certain. V dropped 7 bases and J dropped 6 bases, with 15 bases sitting between them. This CDR3 has 14 amino acids. Germline V CDR1 and CDR2: LNHDA, SQIVND (reference sequence).

This chain links TRBV9 with TRBJ1-4, with D possibly being TRBD1 (5 bases). CDR3 size: 16 residues. Germline-derived CDR1 and CDR2 are SGDLS and YYNGEE. Trimming took 0 bases from V and 2 from J, leaving 11 bases between them. The CDR3 spells CASSVEGGATNEKLFF. In DNA, the CDR3 is TGTGCCAGCAGCGTAGAAGGAGGGGCTACTAATGAAAAACTGTTTTTT. Using reference TRBV9 and TRBJ1-4 for the parts outside the CDR3, the full variable domain is DSGVTQTPKHLITATGQRVTLRCSPRSGDLSVYWYQQSLDQGLQFLIQYYNGEERAKGNILERFSAQQFPDLHSELNLSSLELGDSALYFCASSVEGGATNEKLFFGSGTQLSVL.

The chain employs TRBV19 and TRBJ1-2; D is perhaps TRBD1 (5 bases). The germline V and J ends were trimmed by 7 bases and 4 bases, with 19 bases remaining between them. Per the germline V gene, CDR1 is LNHDA and CDR2 is SQIVND (reference sequence). There are 15 residues in the CDR3. The CDR3 is CASTRVIKSIYGYTF. CDR3 DNA sequence: TGTGCCAGTACCAGGGTCATCAAATCCATCTATGGCTACACCTTC.

The chain is built from TRBV5-1 and TRBJ1-2; 8 bases fit TRBD1. CDR3 length equals 15 residues. Per germline, CDR1 SGHRS and CDR2 YFSETQ. J lost 6 bases, V lost 5 bases, and 12 bases had no gene match. The CDR3 reads CASRLGHQTGDGYTF. The CDR3 nucleotides are TGCGCCAGCAGGCTCGGCCACCAGACAGGGGATGGCTACACCTTC.